One and the same sample provided the 29 T cell receptor beta chains below, sequenced in a study of blood T cell repertoires in COVID-19. TCRdb's table, derived via immunoSEQ multiplex PCR, lists solely in-frame clones and lacks some. The data show around 99,000 clones, 80% seen once. The sample was peripheral blood. These receptors came from a man between 65 and 85 years old with acute or convalescent COVID-19.

V usage is TRBV19 and J usage is TRBJ1-1; tentatively, D is TRBD1 (5 bases). V lost 6 bases and J 4 bases, leaving 15 bases between the germline ends. From germline, CDR1 is LNHDA and CDR2 SQIVND (reference sequence). This CDR3 is 14 amino acids long. The CDR3 sequence is CASSYPGGGTEAFF. The CDR3 nucleotides read TGTGCCAGTAGCTACCCCGGGGGGGGCACTGAAGCTTTCTTT.

This chain connects TRBV2 to TRBJ1-5; D gene uncertain. Germline V gives CDR1 SNHLY, CDR2 FYNNEI. CDR3 length equals 14 residues. Trimming cost V 6 bases and J 3 bases, with 12 bases left between them. The CDR3 sequence: CASSADTINQPQHF. Written as DNA, the CDR3 is TGTGCCAGCAGCGCGGATACGATCAATCAGCCCCAGCATTTT.

The genes are TRBV27 and TRBJ2-3; 13 nucleotides match TRBD2. The CDR3 sequence is 16 residues long. Trimming cost V 2 bases and J 5 bases; bases outside gene matches: 4. Germline loops: CDR1 MNHEY, CDR2 SMNVEV (reference sequence). The CDR3 DNA follows: TGTGCCAGCAGTTTAGTGACTAGCGGGGGGAAAGATACGCAGTATTTT. It encodes CASSLVTSGGKDTQYF.

V and J are TRBV6-5 and TRBJ1-2, with no clear D. The CDR3 sequence is 15 residues long. The V gene's germline CDR1 is MNHEY and CDR2 SVGAGI. V was clipped by 2 bases and J by 3 bases, with 13 bases between them. The CDR3 region has the DNA TGTGCCAGCAGTTACACCCCGTTGCAGTACTATGGCTACACCTTC. It translates to CASSYTPLQYYGYTF.

The rearrangement links TRBV20-1 to TRBJ2-3; 9 bases agree with TRBD2. Germline V gene data show CDR1 as DFQATT and CDR2 as SNEGSKA (reference sequence). The CDR3 length is 16 residues. The V and J ends lost 3 bases and 2 bases, in that order; junction bases with no gene match: 9. CDR3 amino acids: CSASKVAGALTDTQYF. In DNA, the CDR3 is TGCAGTGCTAGTAAGGTAGCGGGGGCCCTCACAGATACGCAGTATTTT.

This chain connects TRBV7-9 to TRBJ1-4, with TRBD1 matching over 10 bases. Germline CDR1 reads SEHNR; CDR2 reads FQNEAQ (reference sequence). The CDR3 runs 19 residues. J lost 0 bases, V lost 8 bases, and 15 bases had no gene match. The CDR3 DNA is TGTGCCAGCCGCCCCCCGGTGGACAGGGGGAGGCCAACTAATGAAAAACTGTTTTTT. Translated: CASRPPVDRGRPTNEKLFF.

V gene TRBV2 combines with J gene TRBJ1-1; no definite D call. Germline CDR1 is SNHLY and CDR2 is FYNNEI. This CDR3 region has 12 residues. V was shortened by 8 bases and J by 3 bases, with 10 bases between the two germline ends. CDR3 in DNA: TGTGCCAGCTACTTTATGGACACTGAAGCTTTCTTT. It is translated as CASYFMDTEAFF.

This chain connects TRBV3-1 (or the pseudogene TRBV3-2) to TRBJ1-1; 8 bases fit TRBD1. Per the germline V gene, CDR1 is LGHDT and CDR2 is YNNKEL (reference sequence). The ends lost 3 bases at V and 1 base at J; junction bases unmatched: 16. The CDR3 runs to 19 residues. DNA for the CDR3: TGTGCCAGCAGCCATGGACAGGGCAAGGCGGTGGATTCGAACACTGAAGCTTTCTTT. Translation: CASSHGQGKAVDSNTEAFF.

This clone was recorded a few times. This chain joins TRBV5-6 and TRBJ2-1; 12 bases fit TRBD2. The CDR3 sequence is 15 residues long. The ends lost 2 bases at V and 8 bases at J; junction bases unmatched: 5. Germline V gives CDR1 SGHDT, CDR2 YYEEEE. For the CDR3, the DNA is TGTGCCAGCAGCTTCCGGACTAGCGGGGATGATGAGCAGTTCTTC. This gives the protein CASSFRTSGDDEQFF.

The chain carries TRBV6-5 and TRBJ2-7; possibly TRBD2 for D (6 bases). The CDR3 covers 14 residues. V was pared by 8 bases and J by 6 bases, with 20 bases between. Germline V lookup: CDR1 MNHEY, CDR2 SVGAGI. CDR3 region: CASGTSGRGSEQYF. CDR3 nucleotides: TGTGCCAGCGGGACTTCGGGGCGGGGTAGCGAGCAGTACTTC.

This clone was counted between two and nine times. The genes are TRBV18 and TRBJ2-5, with D unclear. Germline CDR1 is KGHSH and CDR2 is LQKENI. The CDR3 is 15 amino acids. Trimming removed 2 bases at V and 1 base at J, with 11 bases between. CDR3 amino acids: CASSPVPGSQETQYF. In DNA form, the CDR3 reads TGTGCCAGCTCACCAGTGCCAGGCTCCCAAGAGACCCAGTACTTC.

The chain couples TRBV2 to TRBJ1-5; TRBD1 matches at 9 bases. The CDR3 has 13 amino acids. The V segment lost 6 bases and the J segment 4 bases; nucleotides outside the gene matches: 1. CDR1 SNHLY and CDR2 FYNNEI come from the germline V gene. The CDR3 bases are TGTGCCAGCAGCGGACAGGGGAATCAGCCCCAGCATTTT. Translation gives CASSGQGNQPQHF.

The rearrangement uses TRBV6-5 and TRBJ2-5; 10 bases fit TRBD2. The CDR3 is made up of 14 amino acids. The V and J ends lost 7 bases and 5 bases, in that order; junction bases with no gene match: 7. Germline CDR1 MNHEY, CDR2 SVGAGI. The DNA of the CDR3 is TGTGCCAGCAAAAAGCGGGGGGGCGGGGAGACCCAGTACTTC. It translates to CASKKRGGGETQYF.

The chain joins TRBV29-1 to TRBJ2-3, with 8 bases fitting TRBD2. The V and J ends lost 6 bases and 5 bases, in that order; junction bases with no gene match: 13. The CDR3 has 15 amino acids. The germline V gene has CDR1 SQVTM and CDR2 ANQGSEA. The CDR3 here is CSVEQSGGRGDTQYF. The CDR3 coding sequence is TGCAGCGTCGAGCAGAGCGGGGGCCGGGGAGATACGCAGTATTTT.

The chain joins TRBV9 to TRBJ2-1; 10 positions agree with TRBD2. The V segment lost 0 bases and the J segment 6 bases; nucleotides outside the gene matches: 9. CDR1 is SGDLS and CDR2 is YYNGEE in the germline V gene. The CDR3 length is 17 residues. The CDR3 DNA is TGTGCCAGCAGCGTAGACCATCTAGCGGGGGTGCTCAATGAGCAGTTCTTC. It translates to CASSVDHLAGVLNEQFF.

The chain has TRBV10-3 and TRBJ2-2; TRBD2 agrees at 8 bases. V was clipped by 6 bases and J by 6 bases; unmatched bases: 6. The CDR3 is made up of 14 amino acids. Germline-derived CDR1 and CDR2 are ENHRY and SYGVKD. CDR3 residues: CAISVAGRPGELFF. CDR3 coding DNA: TGTGCCATCAGCGTAGCGGGGCGGCCCGGGGAGCTGTTTTTT.

The chain employs TRBV14 and TRBJ2-3, with D maybe TRBD2 (7 bases). The CDR3 consists of 15 residues. Trimming shortened V by 2 bases and J by 4 bases, and 13 bases separated the two germline ends. Per the germline V gene, CDR1 is SGHDN and CDR2 is FVKESK. Written as DNA, the CDR3 is TGTGCCAGCAGCCAATCGGGGGGCCGCGCAGATACGCAGTATTTT. This codes for CASSQSGGRADTQYF.

This clone was observed a few times. V usage is TRBV11-3 and J usage is TRBJ1-3, with a weak D call TRBD1 (5 bases). Germline CDR1 SGHNT, CDR2 YENEEA. The CDR3 consists of 14 residues. The V gene lost 3 bases and the J gene lost 2 bases, with 8 bases spanning the gap. The CDR3: CASSFDSTGNTIYF. CDR3 coding DNA: TGTGCCAGCAGCTTCGACAGTACTGGAAACACCATATATTTT.

This chain uses TRBV7-9 with TRBJ2-1; 11 nucleotides agree with TRBD2. The ends lost 5 bases at V and 3 bases at J; junction bases unmatched: 3. The CDR3 has 15 residues. The germline V gene has CDR1 SEHNR and CDR2 FQNEAQ (reference sequence). The CDR3 sequence is CASSQLAGGYNEQFF. The CDR3 region has the DNA TGTGCCAGCAGCCAGCTAGCGGGGGGCTACAATGAGCAGTTCTTC. Based on the CDR3 plus reference TRBV7-9 and TRBJ2-1, the full variable domain is DTGVSQNPRHKITKRGQNVTFRCDPISEHNRLYWYRQTLGQGPEFLTYFQNEAQLEKSRLLSDRFSAERPKGSFSTLEIQRTEQGDSAMYLCASSQLAGGYNEQFFGPGTRLTVL.

The J gene is TRBJ2-7, the V gene TRBV9; TRBD2 matches at 8 bases. V was clipped by 1 base and J by 3 bases; unmatched bases: 6. Looked up from germline, CDR1 is SGDLS and CDR2 is YYNGEE. CDR3 length equals 15 residues. The CDR3 DNA follows: TGTGCCAGCAGCGTAACTAGCGGCGAAATCTACGAGCAGTACTTC. Translation: CASSVTSGEIYEQYF.

The chain combines TRBV6-5 with TRBJ2-1; the D gene is possibly TRBD1 (6 bases). Looked up from germline, CDR1 is MNHEY and CDR2 is SVGAGI. V lost 6 bases and J lost 6, with 18 bases in between. CDR3 length: 15 residues. CDR3 nucleotides: TGTGCCAGCAGACCGCGAGGGGGTAAATCCAATGAGCAGTTCTTC. This encodes CASRPRGGKSNEQFF.

The rearrangement links TRBV7-8 to TRBJ1-1; TRBD1 agrees at 7 bases. V was pared by 5 bases and J by 10 bases, with 10 bases of the junction left unmatched. This CDR3 has 13 amino acids. Germline CDR1 SGHVS, CDR2 FQNEAQ. The CDR3 DNA is TGTGCCAGCAGCCTCCAACAGGGGAGGTTAGCTTTCTTT. Its protein product is CASSLQQGRLAFF. The variable domain in full, completed from reference TRBV7-8 and TRBJ1-1, reads GAGVSQSPRYKVAKRGQDVALRCDPISGHVSLFWYQQALGQGPEFLTYFQNEAQLDKSGLPSDRFFAERPEGSVSTLKIQRTQQEDSAVYLCASSLQQGRLAFFGQGTRLTVV.

The sample holds a few counts of this clone. The CDR3 region has the DNA TGTGCCAGCAGCCAAGTGGAGCGCGGAGAAGCTTTCTTT. This sequence encodes CASSQVERGEAFF. V is TRBV14 and J is TRBJ1-1; no clear D gene. Trimming removed 1 base at V and 8 bases at J, with 11 bases between. The germline V gene has CDR1 SGHDN and CDR2 FVKESK. The CDR3 has 13 amino acids. Looking up the rest from reference TRBV14 and TRBJ1-1 gives the full variable domain: EAGVTQFPSHSVIEKGQTVTLRCDPISGHDNLYWYRRVMGKEIKFLLHFVKESKQDESGMPNNRFLAERTGGTYSTLKVQPAELEDSGVYFCASSQVERGEAFFGQGTRLTVV.

This rearrangement joins TRBV3-1 (or the pseudogene TRBV3-2) to TRBJ1-4; 8 bases fit TRBD1. The CDR3 is 14 residues long. The germline V gene has CDR1 LGHDT and CDR2 YNNKEL (reference sequence). V lost 4 bases, J lost 7 bases, and 5 bases stayed unmatched. The CDR3, as DNA: TGTGCCAGCAGCCTAGGACAGGGTGTTGAAAAACTGTTTTTT. Residues: CASSLGQGVEKLFF.

This rearrangement joins TRBV19 to TRBJ1-5; 8 bases line up with TRBD1. With V trimmed by 7 bases and J by 6 bases, 11 bases remained unmatched. The CDR3 sequence is 15 residues long. Germline V CDR1 and CDR2: LNHDA, SQIVND (reference sequence). CDR3 in amino acids: CASTQASQGAQPQHF. The CDR3 coding sequence is TGTGCCAGTACCCAGGCGAGCCAGGGGGCTCAGCCCCAGCATTTT.

The chain uses TRBV6-5 and TRBJ2-2; 9 bases are shared with TRBD1. Germline V gene sequence: CDR1 MNHEY, CDR2 SVGAGI. Unmatched junction bases numbered 4, after V lost 6 bases and J lost 5 bases. This CDR3 has 14 residues. CDR3 amino acids: CASSGTGRTGELFF. DNA for the CDR3: TGTGCCAGCAGCGGGACAGGGCGGACCGGGGAGCTGTTTTTT.

The chain couples TRBV6-1 to TRBJ1-4; 8 nucleotides line up with TRBD1. CDR3 length equals 14 residues. Germline-derived CDR1 and CDR2 are MNHNS and SASEGT. V dropped 2 bases and J dropped 8; count of bases not matched to a gene: 4. CDR3 loop: CASSELDREEKLFF. The CDR3 DNA sequence: TGTGCCAGCAGTGAACTGGACAGGGAGGAAAAACTGTTTTTT.

The chain couples TRBV7-2 to TRBJ1-3, with D possibly being TRBD1 (5 bases). V was pared by 1 base and J by 0 bases, with 13 bases between. This CDR3 is built from 17 residues. Germline CDR1 and CDR2: SGHTA and FQGNSA. DNA for the CDR3: TGTGCCAGCAGCTTAGGGCACTCCGGGGGCTCTGGAAACACCATATATTTT. This translates into CASSLGHSGGSGNTIYF.

In this sample, this clone turned up a few times. The chain has TRBV9 and TRBJ2-7; D remains ambiguous. The germline V and J ends were trimmed by 4 bases and 5 bases, with 19 bases remaining between them. CDR3 size: 15 residues. CDR1 is SGDLS and CDR2 is YYNGEE in the germline V gene. CDR3 residues: CASSPSRQNLDEQYF. For the CDR3, the DNA is TGTGCCAGCAGCCCAAGCAGGCAGAACCTCGACGAGCAGTACTTC.